These 9 T cell receptor beta chains originate from one sample sequenced in a study of blood T cells in healthy people across ages. A second PCR of roughly 6 to 12 cycles used a sample-barcoded 5' primer and a J-beta primer mix. TCRdb fed the 5' RACE reads into MiXCR, producing one record per CDR3 protein. This table has more than 800,000 distinct CDR3 sequences, 45% appearing once. The sample consisted of blood. The receptors were sampled from a woman in her fifties or sixties in good health.

This clonotype has just a few counts. This rearrangement joins TRBV5-5 to TRBJ2-5, with TRBD2 as a possible D gene (5 bases). Trimming left V 2 bases short and J 5 bases short, with 16 bases between. This CDR3 contains 15 residues. Germline V gene lookup returns CDR1 SGHKS and CDR2 YYEKEE (reference sequence). The CDR3 DNA reads as TGTGCCAGCAGCTTTAACGGAGGCCCCGGGGAGACCCAGTACTTC. This gives the protein CASSFNGGPGETQYF.

This clonotype was observed a handful of times. V is TRBV7-9 and J is TRBJ2-1; the match to TRBD2 covers 14 bases. The germline V gene has CDR1 SEHNR and CDR2 FQNEAQ (reference sequence). V dropped 4 bases and J dropped 7; count of bases not matched to a gene: 9. The CDR3 length is 17 residues. The CDR3: CASSSTSGRAVSNEQFF. Written as DNA, the CDR3 is TGTGCCAGCAGCTCGACTAGCGGGAGGGCCGTATCAAATGAGCAGTTCTTC.

The rearrangement uses TRBV7-9 and TRBJ1-2, with D perhaps TRBD1 (5 bases). V was trimmed by 5 bases and J by 2 bases, leaving 12 bases between them. The CDR3 extends over 14 amino acids. CDR1 and CDR2 (germline): SEHNR, FQNEAQ (reference sequence). CDR3 residues: CASSTPGTNYGYTF. In nucleotides, the CDR3 is TGTGCCAGCAGCACTCCAGGGACCAACTATGGCTACACCTTC.

This clonotype was seen ten or more times. An end of the junction differs from the germline gene, which may be a read error. The genes are TRBV4-1 and TRBJ2-1; D gene unclear. CDR1 is MGHRA and CDR2 is YSYEKL in the germline V gene. This CDR3 is built from 11 residues. In nucleotides, the CDR3 is TGTGCCAGCAGCCAATACAATGAGCAGTTCTTC. It is translated as CASSQYNEQFF.

The chain recombines TRBV4-2 with TRBJ2-6; D is unclear. Germline V gene data show CDR1 as LGHNA and CDR2 as YNFKEQ. The CDR3 runs 16 residues. The ends were cut back, 0 bases at V and 1 base at J, with 7 bases in the middle. CDR3 coding DNA: TGTGCCAGCAGCCAAGAAGTAGGGTCTGGGGCCAACGTCCTGACTTTC. It is translated as CASSQEVGSGANVLTF.

The chain is built from TRBV11-2 and TRBJ2-1; TRBD2 matches at 8 bases. The CDR3 runs to 16 residues. The V gene end was trimmed by 3 bases and the J gene end by 0 bases; junction bases not matched to a gene: 4. The germline CDR1 and CDR2 sequences are SGHAT and FQNNGV. The CDR3 protein is CASSFYSGGSYNEQFF. CDR3 DNA: TGTGCCAGCAGCTTTTACAGCGGGGGCTCCTACAATGAGCAGTTCTTC.

The J gene is TRBJ2-3, the V gene TRBV15; D is perhaps TRBD1 (5 bases). Trimming removed 0 bases from V and 8 bases from J, with 15 bases in between. Germline V CDR1 and CDR2: LNHNV, YYDKDF (reference sequence). The CDR3 runs 15 residues. CDR3 protein: CATSRDPPGSATQYF. The DNA for the CDR3 is TGTGCCACCAGCAGAGATCCCCCAGGGTCAGCTACGCAGTATTTT.

This clonotype was counted only a few times. The J gene is TRBJ1-4, the V gene TRBV9; D is unclear. The CDR3 has 13 amino acids. V lost 0 bases to trimming and J lost 5 bases, with 5 bases between them. From germline, CDR1 is SGDLS and CDR2 YYNGEE. CDR3 amino acids: CASSVGPNEKLFF. CDR3 sequence (DNA): TGTGCCAGCAGCGTAGGACCCAATGAAAAACTGTTTTTT.

The chain is built from TRBV20-1 and TRBJ2-7; 7 bases are a match to TRBD2. J gave up 3 bases and V 3 bases, and 5 bases lay outside the gene matches. The CDR3 runs 13 residues. The germline CDR1 and CDR2 sequences are DFQATT and SNEGSKA (reference sequence). In nucleotides, the CDR3 is TGCAGTGCTAGGGGGCGGGAGAACTACGAGCAGTACTTC. The encoded protein is CSARGRENYEQYF.